This T cell receptor (beta chain) was identified during a study of vaccination and CD4 T cells after COVID-19. Study summary: Blood was drawn a median around 70 days post second dose, range 14 to 241.

This CDR3 is built from 14 residues. Germline CDR1 ENHRY, CDR2 SYGVKD. V lost 4 bases to trimming and J lost 9 bases, with 13 bases between them. Study results and caveats: SARS-CoV-2-reactive clonotype medians increased from approximately 21 to 40, not significantly.

CD4+ T cells that had been cultured provided DNA sequenced with the Oncomine TCR Beta short-read assay. MiXCR, run by TCRdb on the PCR reads, gives a single entry per CDR3 protein. Among about 15,000 distinct CDR3 sequences listed, 21% were seen once. Points on this clonotype: The antigen remains undetermined.

Regarding treatment: roughly 11-day PBMC culture with coronavirus spike peptide pools or control peptides (ViraFEST assay). Peptide-pool expansion of antigen-specific T cells preceded TCR sequencing in ViraFEST. The sequence derives from a human donor who received a COVID-19 vaccine. Material: CD4+ T cells from blood, cultured in vitro, obtained before SARS-CoV-2 vaccination. The chain joins TRBV10-3 to TRBJ1-6; unclear D gene. CDR3 DNA sequence: TGTGCCATCAGTGTGGCAGGACCGGGTTCACCCCTCCACTTT. The encoded protein is CAISVAGPGSPLHF.